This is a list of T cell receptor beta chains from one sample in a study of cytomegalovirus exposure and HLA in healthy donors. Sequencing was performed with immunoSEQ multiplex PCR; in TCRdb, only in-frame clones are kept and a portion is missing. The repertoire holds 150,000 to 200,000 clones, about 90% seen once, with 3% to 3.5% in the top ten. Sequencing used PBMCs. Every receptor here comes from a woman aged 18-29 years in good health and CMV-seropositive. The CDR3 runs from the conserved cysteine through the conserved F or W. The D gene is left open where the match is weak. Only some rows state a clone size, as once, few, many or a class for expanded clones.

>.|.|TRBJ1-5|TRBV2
CASSELTNNQPQHF
TGTGCCAGCAGTGAACTTACAAACAATCAGCCCCAGCATTTT
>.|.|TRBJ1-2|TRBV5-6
CASSLSNNYGYTF
TGTGCCAGCAGCTTGTCCAATAACTATGGCTACACCTTC
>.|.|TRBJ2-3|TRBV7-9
CASSLRSSRDTQYF
TGTGCCAGCAGCCTCCGGTCTAGCCGAGATACGCAGTATTTT
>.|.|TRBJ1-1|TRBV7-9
CASSYPEGTEAFF
TGTGCCAGCAGCTACCCAGAGGGAACTGAAGCTTTCTTT
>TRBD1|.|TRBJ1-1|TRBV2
CASGRTGGSLTEAFF
TGTGCCAGCGGGAGGACAGGCGGATCCCTCACTGAAGCTTTCTTT
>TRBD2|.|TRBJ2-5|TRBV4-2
CASSHGLAGGAGDQYF
TGTGCCAGCAGCCACGGACTAGCGGGAGGGGCTGGGGACCAGTACTTC
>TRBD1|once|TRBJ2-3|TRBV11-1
CASSQTGGTDTQYF
TGTGCCAGCAGCCAGACAGGGGGCACAGATACGCAGTATTTT
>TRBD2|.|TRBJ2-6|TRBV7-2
CASSLSPSGSSGANVLTF
TGTGCCAGCAGCTTATCGCCTAGCGGAAGCTCTGGGGCCAACGTCCTGACTTTC
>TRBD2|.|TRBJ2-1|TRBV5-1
CASSSVPLAGSSYNEQFF
TGCGCCAGCAGCTCGGTACCCTTAGCGGGGAGCTCCTACAATGAGCAGTTCTTC
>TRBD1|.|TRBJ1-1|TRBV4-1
CASSQANRGTEAFF
TGCGCCAGCAGCCAAGCGAACAGGGGAACTGAAGCTTTCTTT
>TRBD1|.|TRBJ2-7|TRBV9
CASSGGTGDFYEQYF
TGTGCCAGCAGCGGAGGGACAGGGGATTTCTACGAGCAGTACTTC
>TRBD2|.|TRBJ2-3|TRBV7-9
CASSKPLAGGLDTQYF
TGTGCCAGCAGCAAACCTTTAGCGGGAGGTCTAGATACGCAGTATTTT
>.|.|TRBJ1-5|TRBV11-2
CASSPQGNQPQHF
TGTGCCAGCAGCCCCCAGGGGAATCAGCCCCAGCATTTT
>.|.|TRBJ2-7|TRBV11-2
CASGPLATSYEQYF
TGTGCCAGCGGACCCCTAGCGACTAGTTACGAGCAGTACTTC
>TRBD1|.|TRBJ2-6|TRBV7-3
CASSSGQGPGANVLTF
TGTGCCAGCAGCTCGGGACAGGGCCCTGGGGCCAACGTCCTGACTTTC
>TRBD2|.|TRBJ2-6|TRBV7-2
CASSLTSGGRSGANVLTF
TGTGCCAGCAGCTTAACTAGCGGGGGGCGCTCTGGGGCCAACGTCCTGACTTTC
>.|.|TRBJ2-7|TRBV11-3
CASSRSGASYEQYF
TGTGCCAGCAGCCGCTCAGGGGCATCCTACGAGCAGTACTTC
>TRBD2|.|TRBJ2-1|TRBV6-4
CASSVIAGGSNEQFF
TGTGCCAGCAGTGTGATAGCGGGAGGGTCCAATGAGCAGTTCTTC
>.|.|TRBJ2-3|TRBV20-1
CSARSADTQYF
TGCAGTGCTAGAAGCGCAGATACGCAGTATTTT
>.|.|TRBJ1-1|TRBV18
CASSPLAESNTEAFF
TGTGCCAGCTCACCATTAGCTGAATCGAACACTGAAGCTTTCTTT
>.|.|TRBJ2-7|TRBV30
CAWSTYYEQYF
TGTGCCTGGAGCACTTACTACGAGCAGTACTTC
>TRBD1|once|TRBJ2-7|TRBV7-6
CASRPGGGHEQYF
TGTGCCAGCAGGCCAGGGGGCGGGCACGAGCAGTACTTC
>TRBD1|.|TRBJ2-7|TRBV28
CASSYLGQGGYEQYF
TGTGCCAGCAGTTACCTGGGACAGGGGGGGTACGAGCAGTACTTC
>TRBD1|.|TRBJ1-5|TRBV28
CASRPGGPFNQPQHF
TGTGCCAGCAGGCCAGGGGGCCCCTTCAATCAGCCCCAGCATTTT
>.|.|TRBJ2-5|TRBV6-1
CASNTRGGAGTQYF
TGTGCCAGCAACACTAGGGGGGGCGCGGGGACCCAGTACTTC
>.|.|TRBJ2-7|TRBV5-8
CASSQIGSSYEQYF
TGTGCCAGCAGCCAAATCGGGAGCTCCTACGAGCAGTACTTC
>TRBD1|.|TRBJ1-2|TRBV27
CASRSLGQGGYGYTF
TGTGCCAGCAGGTCCCTGGGACAGGGGGGCTATGGCTACACCTTC
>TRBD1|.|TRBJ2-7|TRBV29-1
CSASTGGSYEQYF
TGCAGCGCCTCGACAGGGGGCAGCTACGAGCAGTACTTC
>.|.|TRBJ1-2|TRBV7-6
CASSSRGDGLNGYTF
TGTGCCAGCAGCTCCCGGGGGGATGGTCTCAATGGCTACACCTTC